This T cell receptor beta chain is from a study of blood T cells in healthy people across ages. Between the trimmed V and J ends, which lost 6 bases and 3 bases, there was a span of 6 bases. Germline lookup yields CDR1 DFQATT and CDR2 SNEGSKA (reference sequence). The CDR3 is 12 residues long. Every donor provided 9.5 to 10 milliliters of peripheral blood. Isolation per sample recovered at least 6 million PBMCs. Primed by a sample-barcoded 5' primer and a J-beta primer mix, a second PCR proceeded for about 7 to 12 cycles. The study obtained at least 2.5 million CDR3-containing paired-end reads from every sample. TCRdb re-called the 5' RACE reads through MiXCR, storing one row per CDR3 protein. The sample comprises about 1,000,000 distinct CDR3 sequences, 40% to 45% of which are singletons, and approximately 17% rests with the top ten.

Specimen: blood. This clonotype was obtained from a woman aged 60-75 years in good health. The chain is built from TRBV20-1 and TRBJ2-6; no clear D gene. CDR3 protein: CSAKYGANVLTF. CDR3 in DNA: TGCAGTGCCAAGTATGGGGCCAACGTCCTGACTTTC.